These T cell receptor beta chains were read from a single sample in a study of blood T cells in healthy people across ages. TCRdb called the 5' RACE reads again in MiXCR, with one record for every CDR3 protein. This sample has about 780,000 distinct CDR3 sequences; around 24% occur once, and the top ten carry approximately 2.9%. This sample was also put to use in a study of T cells of mothers and their children.

The sequenced material came from blood. All receptors derive from a boy younger than 18 in good health. Both conserved end residues are trimmed from each CDR3. The order of the fields is CDR3 protein, J gene, D gene, V gene, clone size. A D gene is named only where the DNA matches it firmly. Expanded clones are given a class, and other clones once, few, many or no size at all.

CDR3 protein: ASRRLAGGRGEQF
J gene: TRBJ2-1
D gene: TRBD2
V gene: TRBV2
clone size: .

CDR3 protein: ASSLTGSRGVFQETQY
J gene: TRBJ2-5
D gene: TRBD2
V gene: TRBV5-1
clone size: many

CDR3 protein: ASSSQGVEDAF
J gene: TRBJ2-1
D gene: .
V gene: TRBV5-1
clone size: .

CDR3 protein: ASSSITADQETQY
J gene: TRBJ2-5
D gene: .
V gene: TRBV7-9
clone size: few

CDR3 protein: SALKGTGNYEQY
J gene: TRBJ2-7
D gene: .
V gene: TRBV20-1
clone size: .

CDR3 protein: ATSDPVKGAGETQY
J gene: TRBJ2-5
D gene: TRBD1
V gene: TRBV24-1
clone size: many

CDR3 protein: ANSRSGGEYEQY
J gene: TRBJ2-7
D gene: TRBD2
V gene: TRBV6-6
clone size: .

CDR3 protein: ASSRMTDTQY
J gene: TRBJ2-3
D gene: .
V gene: TRBV11-2
clone size: .

CDR3 protein: ASSPRRVMGVEQY
J gene: .
D gene: .
V gene: TRBV4-1
clone size: few

CDR3 protein: ASSEANRNYGYT
J gene: TRBJ1-2
D gene: .
V gene: TRBV2
clone size: few

CDR3 protein: ASRYRGDTQY
J gene: TRBJ2-3
D gene: .
V gene: TRBV12-3/TRBV12-4
clone size: .

CDR3 protein: ASSLGQGGSADGYT
J gene: TRBJ1-2
D gene: TRBD1
V gene: TRBV5-1
clone size: once

CDR3 protein: AISEGSTPRTQY
J gene: TRBJ2-5
D gene: .
V gene: TRBV10-3
clone size: few

CDR3 protein: ASSQVTGGRETQY
J gene: TRBJ2-5
D gene: .
V gene: TRBV4-1
clone size: .

CDR3 protein: ASSRSGRTGSPETQY
J gene: TRBJ2-5
D gene: TRBD1
V gene: TRBV5-1
clone size: few

CDR3 protein: ASSENPGVKNIQY
J gene: TRBJ2-4
D gene: .
V gene: TRBV2
clone size: .

CDR3 protein: ASSGWAEGEQY
J gene: TRBJ2-7
D gene: .
V gene: TRBV2
clone size: few

CDR3 protein: ASSQDLNSNQPQH
J gene: TRBJ1-5
D gene: .
V gene: TRBV7-2
clone size: .

CDR3 protein: ASSERMAGDLAKNIQY
J gene: TRBJ2-4
D gene: .
V gene: TRBV6-1
clone size: .

CDR3 protein: ASSSQPSGVNYGYT
J gene: TRBJ1-2
D gene: .
V gene: TRBV25-1
clone size: .

CDR3 protein: ASSLAAGEAYEQY
J gene: TRBJ2-7
D gene: .
V gene: TRBV5-4
clone size: .

CDR3 protein: ASSLWRGGREQY
J gene: TRBJ2-7
D gene: TRBD2
V gene: TRBV7-2
clone size: .